Sequencing of this T cell receptor beta chain was carried out in a study of shared clonotypes between healthy human individuals. The study's findings and limits: Of the naive CD4 clonotypes, roughly 5% were shared across a handful of donors. Owing to a small donor count, the genetic and exposure-history diversity represented was limited.

Assay: immunoSEQ multiplex PCR; the TCRdb copy retains only in-frame clones and omits some. This sample has under 750,000 clones, with 72% found just once. To note about this clone: Its target is not known.

The CDR3 runs to 16 residues. Germline assignment: CDR1 SEHNR and CDR2 FQNEAQ (reference sequence). The V gene end was trimmed by 3 bases and the J gene end by 3 bases; junction bases not matched to a gene: 9. The chain uses TRBV7-9 and TRBJ2-3; 7 bases match TRBD2. The sequenced sample was memory CD4+ T cells sorted from blood. Sample subset: CD45RA-negative fraction. This clonotype was sampled from a woman aged 30 to 39 in good health. Here the CDR3 DNA reads TGTGCCAGCAGCTTTCTCGGCGGGAGTCCGACAGATACGCAGTATTTT. Residues: CASSFLGGSPTDTQYF.